This T cell receptor beta chain was identified during a study of blood T cell repertoires in COVID-19. The wider study: Acute and convalescent COVID-19 specimens originated in the United States, Italy and Spain.

In the original workflow: Amplification of reference gene primers provided the estimated nucleated cell counts. TCRdb's table, derived via immunoSEQ multiplex PCR, lists solely in-frame clones and lacks some. The V and J calls and clone size come from that table; D and trimming were worked out from the DNA. The sample consists of some 68,000 clones, approximately 89% of them appearing once. CDR3 length: 13 residues. Trimming left V 6 bases short and J 0 bases short, with 6 bases between. Germline V gene sequence: CDR1 LNHDA, CDR2 SQIVND (reference sequence). The TCR was taken from a man aged 45-60 years with active COVID-19. Sequences were obtained from peripheral blood. This rearrangement joins TRBV19 to TRBJ1-3; no definite D call. The DNA for the CDR3 is TGTGCCAGTAGCGCGGTCTCTGGAAACACCATATATTTT. Protein product: CASSAVSGNTIYF.